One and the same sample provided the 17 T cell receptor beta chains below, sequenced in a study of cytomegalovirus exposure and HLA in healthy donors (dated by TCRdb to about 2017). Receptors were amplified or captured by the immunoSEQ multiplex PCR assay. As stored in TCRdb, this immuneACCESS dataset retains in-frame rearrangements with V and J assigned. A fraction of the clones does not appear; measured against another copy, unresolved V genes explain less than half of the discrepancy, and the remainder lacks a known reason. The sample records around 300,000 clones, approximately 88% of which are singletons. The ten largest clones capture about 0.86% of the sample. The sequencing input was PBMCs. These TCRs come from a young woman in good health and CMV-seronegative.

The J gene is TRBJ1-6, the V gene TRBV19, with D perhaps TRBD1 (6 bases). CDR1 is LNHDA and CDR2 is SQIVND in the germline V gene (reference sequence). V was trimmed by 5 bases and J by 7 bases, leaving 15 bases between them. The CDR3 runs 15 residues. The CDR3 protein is CASSAEDSLNSPLHF. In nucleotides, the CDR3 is TGTGCCAGTAGTGCCGAGGACAGCTTGAATTCACCCCTCCACTTT. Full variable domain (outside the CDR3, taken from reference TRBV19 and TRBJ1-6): DGGITQSPKYLFRKEGQNVTLSCEQNLNHDAMYWYRQDPGQGLRLIYYSQIVNDFQKGDIAEGYSVSREKKESFPLTVTSAQKNPTAFYLCASSAEDSLNSPLHFGNGTRLTVT.

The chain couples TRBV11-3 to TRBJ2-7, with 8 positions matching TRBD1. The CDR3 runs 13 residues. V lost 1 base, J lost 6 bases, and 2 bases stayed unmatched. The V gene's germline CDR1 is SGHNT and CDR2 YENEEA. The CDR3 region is CASSLGTGSEQYF. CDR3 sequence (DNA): TGTGCCAGCAGCTTAGGGACAGGGAGCGAGCAGTACTTC. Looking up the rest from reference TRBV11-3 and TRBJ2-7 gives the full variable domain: EAGVVQSPRYKIIEKKQPVAFWCNPISGHNTLYWYLQNLGQGPELLIRYENEEAVDDSQLPKDRFSAERLKGVDSTLKIQPAELGDSAVYLCASSLGTGSEQYFGPGTRLTVT.

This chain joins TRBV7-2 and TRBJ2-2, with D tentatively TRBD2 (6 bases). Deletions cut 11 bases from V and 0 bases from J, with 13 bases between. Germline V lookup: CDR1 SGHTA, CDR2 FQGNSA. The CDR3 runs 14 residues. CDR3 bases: TGTGCCTCGGTCCTAGCGACGAACACCGGGGAGCTGTTTTTT. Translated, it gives CASVLATNTGELFF.

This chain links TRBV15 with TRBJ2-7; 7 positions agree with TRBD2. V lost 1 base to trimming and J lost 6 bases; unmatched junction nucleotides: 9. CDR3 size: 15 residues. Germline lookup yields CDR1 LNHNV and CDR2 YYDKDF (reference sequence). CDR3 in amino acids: CATSRVGGSPLEQYF. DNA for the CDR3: TGTGCCACCAGCAGAGTAGGCGGGAGCCCGCTCGAGCAGTACTTC.

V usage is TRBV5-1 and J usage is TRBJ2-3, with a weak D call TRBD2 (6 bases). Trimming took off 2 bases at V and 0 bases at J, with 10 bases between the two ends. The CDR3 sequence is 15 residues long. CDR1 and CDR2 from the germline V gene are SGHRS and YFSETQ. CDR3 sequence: CASSLLAESTDTQYF. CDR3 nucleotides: TGCGCCAGCAGCTTACTAGCAGAAAGCACAGATACGCAGTATTTT.

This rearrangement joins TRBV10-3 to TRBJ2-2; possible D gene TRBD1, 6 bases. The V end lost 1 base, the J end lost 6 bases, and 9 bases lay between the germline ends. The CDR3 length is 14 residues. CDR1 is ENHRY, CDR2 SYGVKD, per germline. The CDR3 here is CAISEYREAGELFF. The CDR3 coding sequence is TGTGCCATCAGTGAGTACAGGGAAGCCGGGGAGCTGTTTTTT.

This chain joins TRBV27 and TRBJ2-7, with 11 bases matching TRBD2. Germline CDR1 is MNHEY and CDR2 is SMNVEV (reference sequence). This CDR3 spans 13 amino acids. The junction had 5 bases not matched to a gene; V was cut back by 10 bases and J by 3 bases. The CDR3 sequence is CANTTSGSYEQYF. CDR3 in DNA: TGTGCCAACACTACTAGCGGGAGCTACGAGCAGTACTTC.

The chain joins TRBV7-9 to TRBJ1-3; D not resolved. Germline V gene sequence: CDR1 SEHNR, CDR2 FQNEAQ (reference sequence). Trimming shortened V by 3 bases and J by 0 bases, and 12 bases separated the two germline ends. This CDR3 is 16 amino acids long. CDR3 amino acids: CASSFQAGFSGNTIYF. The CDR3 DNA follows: TGTGCCAGCAGCTTTCAGGCGGGTTTCTCTGGAAACACCATATATTTT.

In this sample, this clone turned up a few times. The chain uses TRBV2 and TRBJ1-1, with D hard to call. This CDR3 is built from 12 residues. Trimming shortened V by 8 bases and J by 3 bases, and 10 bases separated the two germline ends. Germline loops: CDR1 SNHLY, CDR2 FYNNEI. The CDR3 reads CASGQRDTEAFF. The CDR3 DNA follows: TGTGCCAGCGGTCAGCGGGACACTGAAGCTTTCTTT.

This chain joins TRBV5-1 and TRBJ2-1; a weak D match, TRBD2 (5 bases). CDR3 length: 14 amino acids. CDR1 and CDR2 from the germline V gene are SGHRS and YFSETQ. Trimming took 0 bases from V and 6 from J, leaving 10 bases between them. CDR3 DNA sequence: TGCGCCAGCAGCTTGGCCCGGGAAACCAATGAGCAGTTCTTC. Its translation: CASSLARETNEQFF.

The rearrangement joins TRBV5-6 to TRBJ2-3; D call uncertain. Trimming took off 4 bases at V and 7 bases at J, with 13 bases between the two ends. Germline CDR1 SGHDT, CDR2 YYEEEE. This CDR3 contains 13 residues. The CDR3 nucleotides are TGTGCCAGCAGCGACGGTAGCTCGTATACGCAGTATTTT. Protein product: CASSDGSSYTQYF. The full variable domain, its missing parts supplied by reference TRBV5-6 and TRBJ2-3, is DAGVTQSPTHLIKTRGQQVTLRCSPKSGHDTVSWYQQALGQGPQFIFQYYEEEERQRGNFPDRFSGHQFPNYSSELNVNALLLGDSALYLCASSDGSSYTQYFGPGTRLTVL.

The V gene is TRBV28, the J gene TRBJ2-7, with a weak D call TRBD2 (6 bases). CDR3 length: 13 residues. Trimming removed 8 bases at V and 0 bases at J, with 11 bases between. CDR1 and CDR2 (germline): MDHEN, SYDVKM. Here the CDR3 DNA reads TGTGCCAGCCGGGACTCCTTCTCCTACGAGCAGTACTTC. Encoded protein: CASRDSFSYEQYF.

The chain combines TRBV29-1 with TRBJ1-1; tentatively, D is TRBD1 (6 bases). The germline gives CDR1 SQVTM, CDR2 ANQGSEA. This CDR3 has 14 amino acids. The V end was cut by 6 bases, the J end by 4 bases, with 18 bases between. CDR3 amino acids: CSVPSHRAPTEAFF. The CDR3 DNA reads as TGCAGCGTCCCGAGCCACAGGGCCCCCACTGAAGCTTTCTTT.

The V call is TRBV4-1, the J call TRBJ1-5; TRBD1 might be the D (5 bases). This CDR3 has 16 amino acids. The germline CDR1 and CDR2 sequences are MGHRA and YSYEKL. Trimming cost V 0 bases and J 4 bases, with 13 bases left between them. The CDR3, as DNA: TGCGCCAGCAGCCAAGAGGGGCAGGGAGGAAATCAGCCCCAGCATTTT. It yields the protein CASSQEGQGGNQPQHF.

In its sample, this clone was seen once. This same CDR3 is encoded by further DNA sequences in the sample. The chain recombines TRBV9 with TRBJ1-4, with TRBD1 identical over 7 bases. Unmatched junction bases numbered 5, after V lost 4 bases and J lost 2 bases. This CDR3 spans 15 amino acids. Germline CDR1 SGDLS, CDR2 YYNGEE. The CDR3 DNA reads TGTGCCAGCAGCACAAGACAGGGCACTAATGAAAAACTGTTTTTT. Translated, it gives CASSTRQGTNEKLFF.

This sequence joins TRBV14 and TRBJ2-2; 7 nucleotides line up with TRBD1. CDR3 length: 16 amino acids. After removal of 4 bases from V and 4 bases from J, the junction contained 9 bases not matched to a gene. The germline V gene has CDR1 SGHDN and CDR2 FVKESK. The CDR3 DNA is TGTGCCAGCAGCCGACAGGGCCCTTCGAGCACCGGGGAGCTGTTTTTT. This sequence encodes CASSRQGPSSTGELFF.

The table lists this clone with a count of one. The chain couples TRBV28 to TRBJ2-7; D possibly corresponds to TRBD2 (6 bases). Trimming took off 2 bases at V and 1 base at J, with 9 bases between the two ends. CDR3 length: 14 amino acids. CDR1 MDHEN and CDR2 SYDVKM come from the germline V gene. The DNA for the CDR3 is TGTGCCAGCAGTTTAGCGGGATTTTCCTACGAGCAGTACTTC. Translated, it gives CASSLAGFSYEQYF.